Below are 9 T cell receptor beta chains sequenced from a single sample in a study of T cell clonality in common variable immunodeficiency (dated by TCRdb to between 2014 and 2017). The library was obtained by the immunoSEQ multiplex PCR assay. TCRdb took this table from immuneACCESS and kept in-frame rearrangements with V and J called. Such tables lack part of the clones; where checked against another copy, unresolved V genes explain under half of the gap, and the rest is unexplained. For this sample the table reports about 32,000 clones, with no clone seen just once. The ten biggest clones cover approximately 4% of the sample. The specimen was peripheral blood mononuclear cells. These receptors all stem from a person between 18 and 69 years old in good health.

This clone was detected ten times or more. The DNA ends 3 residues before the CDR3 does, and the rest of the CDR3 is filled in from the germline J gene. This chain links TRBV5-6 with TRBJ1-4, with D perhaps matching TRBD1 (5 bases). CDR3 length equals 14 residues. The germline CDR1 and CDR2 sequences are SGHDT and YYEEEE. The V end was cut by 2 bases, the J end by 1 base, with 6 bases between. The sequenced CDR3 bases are TGTGCCAGCAGCTTCGGGGGAACTAATGAAAAA. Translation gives CASSFGGTNEK. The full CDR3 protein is CASSFGGTNEKLFF. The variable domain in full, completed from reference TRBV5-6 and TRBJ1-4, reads DAGVTQSPTHLIKTRGQQVTLRCSPKSGHDTVSWYQQALGQGPQFIFQYYEEEERQRGNFPDRFSGHQFPNYSSELNVNALLLGDSALYLCASSFGGTNEKLFFGSGTQLSVL.

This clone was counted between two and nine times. The sequenced CDR3 bases are TGTGCCTGGAGAGTAGGGGGTCTCTATAATTCACCG. Residues: CAWRVGGLYNSP. The entire CDR3 is CAWRVGGLYNSPLFF. This chain joins TRBV30 and TRBJ2-2; a weak D match, TRBD1 (6 bases). The read is 3 residues too short to cover the CDR3 end, so that end is filled in from the germline J gene. CDR3 size: 15 residues. CDR1 GTSNPN and CDR2 SVGIG come from the germline V gene (reference sequence).

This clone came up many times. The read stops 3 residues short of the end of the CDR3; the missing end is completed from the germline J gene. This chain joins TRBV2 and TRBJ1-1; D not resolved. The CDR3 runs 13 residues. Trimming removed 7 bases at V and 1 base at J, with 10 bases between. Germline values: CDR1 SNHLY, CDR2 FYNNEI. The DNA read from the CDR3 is TGTGCCAGCAAGTCGGGGAGGAACACTGAA. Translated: CASKSGRNTE. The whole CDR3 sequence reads CASKSGRNTEAFF.

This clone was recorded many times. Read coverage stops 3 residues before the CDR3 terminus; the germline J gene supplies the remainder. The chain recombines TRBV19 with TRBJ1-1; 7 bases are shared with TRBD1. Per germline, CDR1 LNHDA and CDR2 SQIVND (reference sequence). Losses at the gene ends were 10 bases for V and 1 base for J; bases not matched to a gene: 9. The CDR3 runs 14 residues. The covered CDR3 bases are TGTGCCACCAAGAGCCGGGACAGGAACACTGAA. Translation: CATKSRDRNTE. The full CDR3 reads CATKSRDRNTEAFF.

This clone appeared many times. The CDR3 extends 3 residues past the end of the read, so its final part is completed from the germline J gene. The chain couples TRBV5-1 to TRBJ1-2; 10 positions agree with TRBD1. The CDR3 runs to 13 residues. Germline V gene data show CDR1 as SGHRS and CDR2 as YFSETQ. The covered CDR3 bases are TGCGCCAGCAGCTCACCGGGACAGGGGGGC. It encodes CASSSPGQGG. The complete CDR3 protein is CASSSPGQGGYTF.

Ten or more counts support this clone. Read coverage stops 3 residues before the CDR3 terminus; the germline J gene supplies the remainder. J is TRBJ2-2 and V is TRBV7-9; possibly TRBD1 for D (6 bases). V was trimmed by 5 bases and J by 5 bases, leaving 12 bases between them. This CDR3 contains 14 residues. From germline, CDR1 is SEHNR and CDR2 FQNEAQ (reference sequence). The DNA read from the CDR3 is TGTGCCAGCAGCCCGCCTACAGGGACCGGGGAG. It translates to CASSPPTGTGE. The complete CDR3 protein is CASSPPTGTGELFF.

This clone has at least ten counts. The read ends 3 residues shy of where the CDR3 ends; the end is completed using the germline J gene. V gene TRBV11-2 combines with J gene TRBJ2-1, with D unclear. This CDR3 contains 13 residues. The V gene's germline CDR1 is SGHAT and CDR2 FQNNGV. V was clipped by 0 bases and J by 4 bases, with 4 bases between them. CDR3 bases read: TGTGCCAGCAGCTTAGAAAGGTACAATGAG. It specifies CASSLERYNE. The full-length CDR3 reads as CASSLERYNEQFF. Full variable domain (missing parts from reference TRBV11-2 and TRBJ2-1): EAGVAQSPRYKIIEKRQSVAFWCNPISGHATLYWYQQILGQGPKLLIQFQNNGVVDDSQLPKDRFSAERLKGVDSTLKIQPAKLEDSAVYLCASSLERYNEQFFGPGTRLTVL.

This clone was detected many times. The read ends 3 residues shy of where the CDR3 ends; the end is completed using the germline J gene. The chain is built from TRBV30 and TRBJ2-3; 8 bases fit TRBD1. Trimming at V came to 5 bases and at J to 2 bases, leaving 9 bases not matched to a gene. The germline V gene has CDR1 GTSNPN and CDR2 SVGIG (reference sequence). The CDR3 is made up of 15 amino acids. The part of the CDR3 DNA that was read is TGTGCCTGGGGACAGGGCCTTCGCATCACAGATACG. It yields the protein CAWGQGLRITDT. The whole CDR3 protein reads CAWGQGLRITDTQYF.

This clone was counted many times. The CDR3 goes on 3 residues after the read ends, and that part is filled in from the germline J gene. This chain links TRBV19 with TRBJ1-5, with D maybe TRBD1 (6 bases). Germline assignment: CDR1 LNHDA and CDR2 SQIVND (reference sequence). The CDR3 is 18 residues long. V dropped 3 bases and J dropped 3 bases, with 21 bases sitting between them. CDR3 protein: CASSIGQFRLTINQPQHF. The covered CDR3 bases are TGTGCCAGTAGTATCGGACAGTTTAGGTTGACAATCAATCAGCCC.